The clone carrying this T cell receptor (beta chain) was counted between two and nine times. Its antigen remains unidentified. The CDR3 spans 14 residues. V was trimmed by 6 bases and J by 1 base, leaving 13 bases between them. Germline loops: CDR1 SQVTM, CDR2 ANQGSEA. This record comes from a study of response to subunit inactivated influenza vaccine. General observations from the study: Each seasonal flu vaccination may recruit only limited new T cells, authors suggested.

TCRdb used MiXCR to reprocess the RT-PCR reads, holding one entry per CDR3 protein. The profile covers 150,000 to 200,000 distinct CDR3 sequences, with roughly 11% appearing a single time and roughly 12% taken by the ten largest. This clonotype originated in a man aged 45-65 years who received an inactivated influenza vaccine. Material: non-naive T cells sorted from PBMCs, obtained roughly 47 days after vaccination. V and J are TRBV29-1 and TRBJ2-1; D gene unclear. Here the CDR3 DNA reads TGCAGCGTATCGAGCGCAAAATCCTACAATGAGCAGTTCTTC. Its protein product is CSVSSAKSYNEQFF.